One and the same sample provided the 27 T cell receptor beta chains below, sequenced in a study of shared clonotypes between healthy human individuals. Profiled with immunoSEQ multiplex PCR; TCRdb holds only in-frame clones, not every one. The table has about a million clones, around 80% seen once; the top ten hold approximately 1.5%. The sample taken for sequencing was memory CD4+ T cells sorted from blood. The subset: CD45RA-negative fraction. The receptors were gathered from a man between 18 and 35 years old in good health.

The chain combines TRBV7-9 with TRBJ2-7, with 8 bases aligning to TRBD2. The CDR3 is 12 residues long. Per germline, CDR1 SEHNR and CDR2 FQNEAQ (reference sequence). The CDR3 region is CSANGGVGEQYF. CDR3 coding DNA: TGTTCCGCCAACGGGGGGGTTGGCGAGCAGTACTTC. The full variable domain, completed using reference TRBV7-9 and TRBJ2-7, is DTGVSQNPRHKITKRGQNVTFRCDPISEHNRLYWYRQTLGQGPEFLTYFQNEAQLEKSRLLSDRFSAERPKGSFSTLEIQRTEQGDSAMYLCSANGGVGEQYFGPGTRLTVT.

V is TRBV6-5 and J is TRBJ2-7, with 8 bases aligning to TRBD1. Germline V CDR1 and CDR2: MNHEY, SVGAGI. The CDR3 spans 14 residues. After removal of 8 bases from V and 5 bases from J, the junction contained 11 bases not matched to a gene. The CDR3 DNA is TGTGCCAGCGGGCCCCGAGGACAGGGCCACGAGCAGTACTTC. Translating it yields CASGPRGQGHEQYF.

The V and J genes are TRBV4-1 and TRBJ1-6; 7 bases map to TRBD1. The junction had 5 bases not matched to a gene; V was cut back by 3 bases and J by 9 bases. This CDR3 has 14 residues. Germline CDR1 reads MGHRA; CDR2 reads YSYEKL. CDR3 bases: TGCGCCAGCAGCCAGCAGGGGGGTTCTTCACCCCTCCACTTT. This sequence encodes CASSQQGGSSPLHF.

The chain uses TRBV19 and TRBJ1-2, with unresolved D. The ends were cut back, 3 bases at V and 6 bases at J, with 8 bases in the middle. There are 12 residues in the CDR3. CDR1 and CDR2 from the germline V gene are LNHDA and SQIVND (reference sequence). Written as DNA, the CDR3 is TGTGCCAGTAGTATCCACAGAGATGGCTACACCTTC. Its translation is CASSIHRDGYTF. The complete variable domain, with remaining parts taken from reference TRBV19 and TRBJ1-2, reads DGGITQSPKYLFRKEGQNVTLSCEQNLNHDAMYWYRQDPGQGLRLIYYSQIVNDFQKGDIAEGYSVSREKKESFPLTVTSAQKNPTAFYLCASSIHRDGYTFGSGTRLTVV.

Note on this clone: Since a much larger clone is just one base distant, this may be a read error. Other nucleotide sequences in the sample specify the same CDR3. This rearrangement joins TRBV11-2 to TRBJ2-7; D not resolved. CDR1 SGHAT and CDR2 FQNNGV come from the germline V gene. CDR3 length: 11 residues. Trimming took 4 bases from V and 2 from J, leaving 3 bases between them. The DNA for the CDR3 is TGTGCCAGCAGCTCCGCCTACGAGCAGTACTTC. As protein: CASSSAYEQYF.

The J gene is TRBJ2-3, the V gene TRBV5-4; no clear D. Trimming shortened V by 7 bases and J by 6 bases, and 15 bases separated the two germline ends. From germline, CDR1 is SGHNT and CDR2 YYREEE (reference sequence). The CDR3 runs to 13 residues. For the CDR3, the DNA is TGTGCCAGCCGTGGGATGGGGTCGGATACGCAGTATTTT. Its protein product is CASRGMGSDTQYF.

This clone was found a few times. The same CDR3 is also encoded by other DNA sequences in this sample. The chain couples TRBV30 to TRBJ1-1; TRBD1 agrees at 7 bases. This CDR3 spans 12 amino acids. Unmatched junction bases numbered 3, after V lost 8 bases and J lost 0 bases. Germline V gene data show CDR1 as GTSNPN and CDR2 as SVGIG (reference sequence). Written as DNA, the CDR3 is TGTGCCCGGGACAGAATGAACACTGAAGCTTTCTTT. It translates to CARDRMNTEAFF. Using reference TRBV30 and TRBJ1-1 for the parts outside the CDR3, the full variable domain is SQTIHQWPATLVQPVGSPLSLECTVEGTSNPNLYWYRQAAGRGLQLLFYSVGIGQISSEVPQNLSASRPQDRQFILSSKKLLLSDSGFYLCARDRMNTEAFFGQGTRLTVV.

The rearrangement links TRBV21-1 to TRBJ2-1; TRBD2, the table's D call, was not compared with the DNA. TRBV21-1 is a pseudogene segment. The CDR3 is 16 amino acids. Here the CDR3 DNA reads TGTGCCAGCAGCAAGCCTAGCGGGAGCTGCCCCAATGAGCAGTTCTTC. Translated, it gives CASSKPSGSCPNEQFF.

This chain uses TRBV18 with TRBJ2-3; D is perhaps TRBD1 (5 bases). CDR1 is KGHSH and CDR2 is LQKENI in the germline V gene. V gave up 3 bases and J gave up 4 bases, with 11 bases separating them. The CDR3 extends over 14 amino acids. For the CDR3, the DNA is TGTGCCAGCTCACCTTCTCTAGGGGCAGATACGCAGTATTTT. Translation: CASSPSLGADTQYF.

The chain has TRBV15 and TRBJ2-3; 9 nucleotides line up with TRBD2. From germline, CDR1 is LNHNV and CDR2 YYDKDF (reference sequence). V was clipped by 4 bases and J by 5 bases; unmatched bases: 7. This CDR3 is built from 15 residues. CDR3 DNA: TGTGCCACCAGCACCGGCGGGGGGGCACAAGATACGCAGTATTTT. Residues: CATSTGGGAQDTQYF. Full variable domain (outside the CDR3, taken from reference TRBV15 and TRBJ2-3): DAMVIQNPRYQVTQFGKPVTLSCSQTLNHNVMYWYQQKSSQAPKLLFHYYDKDFNNEADTPDNFQSRRPNTSFCFLDIRSPGLGDTAMYLCATSTGGGAQDTQYFGPGTRLTVL.

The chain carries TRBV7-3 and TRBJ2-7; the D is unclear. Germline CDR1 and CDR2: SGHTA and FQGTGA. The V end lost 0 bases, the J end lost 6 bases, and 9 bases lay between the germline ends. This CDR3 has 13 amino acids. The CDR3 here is CASSLTTLSEQYF. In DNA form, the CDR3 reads TGTGCCAGCAGCTTAACCACTTTATCCGAGCAGTACTTC.

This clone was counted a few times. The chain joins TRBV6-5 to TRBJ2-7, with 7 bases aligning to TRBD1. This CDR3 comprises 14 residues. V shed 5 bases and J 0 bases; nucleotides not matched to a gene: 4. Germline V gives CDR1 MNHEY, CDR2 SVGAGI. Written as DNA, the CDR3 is TGTGCCAGCAGTCCACAGGGGCCCTCCTACGAGCAGTACTTC. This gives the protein CASSPQGPSYEQYF.

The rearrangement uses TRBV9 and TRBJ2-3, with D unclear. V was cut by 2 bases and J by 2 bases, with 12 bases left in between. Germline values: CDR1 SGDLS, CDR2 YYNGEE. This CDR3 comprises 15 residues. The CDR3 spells CASSVKTGNTDTQYF. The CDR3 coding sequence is TGTGCCAGCAGCGTTAAGACGGGTAACACAGATACGCAGTATTTT.

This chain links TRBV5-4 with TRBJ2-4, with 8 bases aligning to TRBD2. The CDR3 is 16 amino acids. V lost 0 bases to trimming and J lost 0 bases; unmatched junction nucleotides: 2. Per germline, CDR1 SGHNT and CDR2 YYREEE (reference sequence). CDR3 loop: CASSLGAGGAKNIQYF. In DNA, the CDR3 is TGTGCCAGCAGCTTGGGGGCGGGAGGAGCCAAAAACATTCAGTACTTC.

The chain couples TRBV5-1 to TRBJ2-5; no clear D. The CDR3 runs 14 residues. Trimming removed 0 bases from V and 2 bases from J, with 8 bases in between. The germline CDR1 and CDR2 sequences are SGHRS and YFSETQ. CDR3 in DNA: TGCGCCAGCAGCTTGGAGTATCCGCAAGAGACCCAGTACTTC. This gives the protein CASSLEYPQETQYF.

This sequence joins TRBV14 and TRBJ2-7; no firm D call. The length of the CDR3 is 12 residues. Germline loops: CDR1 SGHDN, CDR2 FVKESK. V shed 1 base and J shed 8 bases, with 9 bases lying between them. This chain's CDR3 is CASSQVRLQQYF. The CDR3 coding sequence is TGTGCCAGCAGCCAAGTACGGCTCCAGCAGTACTTC.

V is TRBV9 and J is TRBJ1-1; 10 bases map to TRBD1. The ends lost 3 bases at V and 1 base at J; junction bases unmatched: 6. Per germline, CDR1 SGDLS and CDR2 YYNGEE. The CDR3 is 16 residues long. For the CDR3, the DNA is TGTGCCAGCAGCGCTATTGGACAGGGGGGGAACACTGAAGCTTTCTTT. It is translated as CASSAIGQGGNTEAFF.

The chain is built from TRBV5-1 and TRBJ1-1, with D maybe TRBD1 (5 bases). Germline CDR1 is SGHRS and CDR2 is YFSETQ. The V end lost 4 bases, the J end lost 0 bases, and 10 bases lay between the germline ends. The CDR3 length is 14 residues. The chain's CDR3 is CASSPDRMNTEAFF. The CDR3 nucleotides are TGCGCCAGCAGCCCAGACAGAATGAACACTGAAGCTTTCTTT.

CDR3 coding DNA: TGTGCCAGCAGCTCCGGACAGGGGACACAGCCCCAGCATTTT. It yields the protein CASSSGQGTQPQHF. V is TRBV7-2 and J is TRBJ1-5; 9 nucleotides line up with TRBD1. The CDR3 runs to 14 residues. With 4 bases clipped from V and 7 bases from J, the junction kept 5 bases outside the gene matches. The V gene's germline CDR1 is SGHTA and CDR2 FQGNSA. Full variable domain (outside the CDR3, taken from reference TRBV7-2 and TRBJ1-5): GAGVSQSPSNKVTEKGKDVELRCDPISGHTALYWYRQSLGQGLEFLIYFQGNSAPDKSGLPSDRFSAERTGGSVSTLTIQRTQQEDSAVYLCASSSGQGTQPQHFGDGTRLSIL.

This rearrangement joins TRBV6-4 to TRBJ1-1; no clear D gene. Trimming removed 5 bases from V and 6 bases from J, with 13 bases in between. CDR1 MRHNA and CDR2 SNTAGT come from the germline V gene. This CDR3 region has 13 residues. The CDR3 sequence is CASSPLVGSEAFF. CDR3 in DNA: TGTGCCAGCAGTCCCTTAGTTGGGTCTGAAGCTTTCTTT.

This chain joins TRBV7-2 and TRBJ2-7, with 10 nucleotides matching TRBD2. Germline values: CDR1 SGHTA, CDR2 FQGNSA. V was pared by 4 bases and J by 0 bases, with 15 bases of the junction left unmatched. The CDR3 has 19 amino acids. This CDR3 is CASSSQPLAGVRSSYEQYF. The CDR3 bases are TGTGCCAGCAGCTCACAACCCCTAGCGGGAGTAAGATCCTCCTACGAGCAGTACTTC.

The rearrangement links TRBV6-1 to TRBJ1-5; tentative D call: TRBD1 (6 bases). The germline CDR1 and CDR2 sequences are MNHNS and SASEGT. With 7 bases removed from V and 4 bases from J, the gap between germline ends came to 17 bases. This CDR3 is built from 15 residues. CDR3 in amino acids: CASTPGGGRNQPQHF. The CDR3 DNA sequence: TGTGCCAGCACTCCTGGCGGGGGGCGGAATCAGCCCCAGCATTTT.

The CDR3 DNA reads TGTGCCAGTCACACGAACACTGAAGCTTTCTTT. Protein product: CASHTNTEAFF. The chain uses TRBV2 and TRBJ1-1; D call uncertain. This CDR3 region has 11 residues. CDR1 SNHLY and CDR2 FYNNEI come from the germline V gene. V was trimmed by 9 bases and J by 1 base, leaving 6 bases between them.

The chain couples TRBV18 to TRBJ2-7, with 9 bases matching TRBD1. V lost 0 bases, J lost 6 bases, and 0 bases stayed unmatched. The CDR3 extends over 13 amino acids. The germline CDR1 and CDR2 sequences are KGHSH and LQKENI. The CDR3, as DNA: TGTGCCAGCTCACCACCGGACAGGGGCGAGCAGTACTTC. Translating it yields CASSPPDRGEQYF.

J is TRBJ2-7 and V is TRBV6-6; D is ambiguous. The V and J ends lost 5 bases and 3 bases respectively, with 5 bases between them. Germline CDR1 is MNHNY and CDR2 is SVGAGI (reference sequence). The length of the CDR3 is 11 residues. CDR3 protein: CASSLNYEQYF. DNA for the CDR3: TGTGCCAGCAGTCTAAACTACGAGCAGTACTTC.

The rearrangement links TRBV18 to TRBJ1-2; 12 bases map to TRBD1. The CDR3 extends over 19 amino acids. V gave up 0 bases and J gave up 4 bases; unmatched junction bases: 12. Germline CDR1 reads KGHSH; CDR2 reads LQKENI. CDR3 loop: CASSPPIGTGGKVGYGYTF. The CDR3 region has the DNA TGTGCCAGCTCACCACCGATCGGGACAGGGGGCAAAGTAGGCTATGGCTACACCTTC.

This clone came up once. The CDR3 sequence: CSAGPSNEQFF. The CDR3 bases are TGCAGTGCAGGCCCTTCGAATGAGCAGTTCTTC. The chain employs TRBV20-1 and TRBJ2-1; D gene uncertain. Per germline, CDR1 DFQATT and CDR2 SNEGSKA (reference sequence). This CDR3 has 11 amino acids. Between the trimmed V and J ends, which lost 6 bases and 7 bases, there was a span of 10 bases.